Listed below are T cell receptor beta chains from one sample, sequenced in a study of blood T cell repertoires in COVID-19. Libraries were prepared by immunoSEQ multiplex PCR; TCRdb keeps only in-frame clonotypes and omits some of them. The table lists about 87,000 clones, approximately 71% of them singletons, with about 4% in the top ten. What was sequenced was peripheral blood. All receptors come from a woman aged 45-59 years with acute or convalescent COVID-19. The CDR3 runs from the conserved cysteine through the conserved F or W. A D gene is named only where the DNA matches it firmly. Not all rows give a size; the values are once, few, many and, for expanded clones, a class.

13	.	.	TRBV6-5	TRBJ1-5	TGTGCCAGCGCCAGGGAATTCAATCAGCCCCAGCATTTT	CASAREFNQPQHF
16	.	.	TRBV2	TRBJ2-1	TGTGCCAGCAGTGGGAGTCGAACTGTTGGGTACAATGAGCAGTTCTTC	CASSGSRTVGYNEQFF
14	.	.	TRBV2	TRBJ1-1	TGTGCCAGCAGTGCCCGAAGACAGACCACTGAAGCTTTCTTT	CASSARRQTTEAFF
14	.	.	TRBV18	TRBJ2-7	TGTGCCAGCTCACCGGATTCCGGGGCCTACGAGCAGTACTTC	CASSPDSGAYEQYF
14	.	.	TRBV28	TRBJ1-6	TGTGCCAGCAGTGTACAGGTCTCCAATTCACCCCTCCACTTT	CASSVQVSNSPLHF
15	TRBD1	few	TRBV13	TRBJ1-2	TGTGCCAGCAGCTTAGGTACAGGGGTCGGCTATGGCTACACCTTC	CASSLGTGVGYGYTF
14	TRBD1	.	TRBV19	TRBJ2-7	TGTGCCAGTAGTACGACAGGGAGCTCCTACGAGCAGTACTTC	CASSTTGSSYEQYF
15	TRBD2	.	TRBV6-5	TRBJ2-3	TGTGCCAGCTCCCTGGCGGGAGCCCCCACAGATACGCAGTATTTT	CASSLAGAPTDTQYF
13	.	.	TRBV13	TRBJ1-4	TGTGCCAGCAGCTTACAGCGAAATGAAAAACTGTTTTTT	CASSLQRNEKLFF
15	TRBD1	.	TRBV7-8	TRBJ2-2	TGTGCCAGCAGCTCCGGGACAGGGACCATAGGGGAGCTGTTTTTT	CASSSGTGTIGELFF
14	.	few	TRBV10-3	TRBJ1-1	TGTGCCATCAGTGACGAGGCAGGGCGTAGTGAAGCTTTCTTT	CAISDEAGRSEAFF
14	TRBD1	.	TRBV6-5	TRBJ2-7	TGTGCCAGCCGGGCACAGGGGAGCTCCTACGAGCAGTACTTC	CASRAQGSSYEQYF
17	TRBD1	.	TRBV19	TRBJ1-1	TGTGCCAGAGTACATCGACAGGGGGGCGGTTTTTTGACCGAAGCTTTCTTT	CARVHRQGGGFLTEAFF
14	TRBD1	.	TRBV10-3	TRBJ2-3	TGTGCCATCATGGAGCAGGGGGACACAGATACGCAGTATTTT	CAIMEQGDTDTQYF
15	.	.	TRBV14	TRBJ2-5	TGTGCCAGCAGCCAAGATCTCACCGGTGTAGAGACCCAGTACTTC	CASSQDLTGVETQYF
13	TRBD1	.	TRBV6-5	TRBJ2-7	TGTGCCAGCAGTCCCGGGACAGGGTACGAGCAGTACTTC	CASSPGTGYEQYF
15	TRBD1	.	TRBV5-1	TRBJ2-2	TGCGCCAGCAGCCCCCGGGACAGGGGCACCGGGGAGCTGTTTTTT	CASSPRDRGTGELFF
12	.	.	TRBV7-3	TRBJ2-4	TGTGCCAGCAGCTTAAGTTCGGACATTCAGTACTTC	CASSLSSDIQYF
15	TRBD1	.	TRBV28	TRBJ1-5	TGTGCCAGCAGCCAAACAGGGGGCGCGGGTCAGCCCCAGCATTTT	CASSQTGGAGQPQHF
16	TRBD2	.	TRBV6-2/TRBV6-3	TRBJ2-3	TGTGCCAGCAGTCGCTGGCTAGCGGGGAACACAGATACGCAGTATTTT	CASSRWLAGNTDTQYF
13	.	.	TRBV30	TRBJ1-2	TGTGCCTGGAGGCCGGCAGACTACTATGGCTACACCTTC	CAWRPADYYGYTF
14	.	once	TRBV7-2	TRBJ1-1	TGTGCCAGCAGCTTAGGCAGGATGTTAACTGAAGCTTTCTTT	CASSLGRMLTEAFF
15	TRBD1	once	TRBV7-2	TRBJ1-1	TGTGCCAGCAGCTTAGCCCCCGCAGGGGGCACTGAAGCTTTCTTT	CASSLAPAGGTEAFF
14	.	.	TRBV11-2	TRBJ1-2	TGTGCCAGCAGCTTAGATGGGGCAGGGGAGGGCTACACCTTC	CASSLDGAGEGYTF
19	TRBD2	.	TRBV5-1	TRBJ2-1	TGCGCCAGCAGCTTGGGCCTTAGCGGGGGGGCCGGGTCCTACAATGAGCAGTTCTTC	CASSLGLSGGAGSYNEQFF
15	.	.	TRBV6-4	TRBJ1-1	TGTGCCAGCAGTGACTCAGGTAGGGGTCGGACTGAAGCTTTCTTT	CASSDSGRGRTEAFF
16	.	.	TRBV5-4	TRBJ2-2	TGTGCCAGCAGCCAGGGGGGGCAGGGGGCTACCGGGGAGCTGTTTTTT	CASSQGGQGATGELFF
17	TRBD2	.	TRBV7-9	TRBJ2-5	TGTGCCAGCAGCCCTGGGACTAGCGGGGTCCCGGGGGAGACCCAGTACTTC	CASSPGTSGVPGETQYF
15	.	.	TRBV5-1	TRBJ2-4	TGCGCCAGCAGCTCGAGCGGACCGCCGGGGGACATTCAGTACTTC	CASSSSGPPGDIQYF
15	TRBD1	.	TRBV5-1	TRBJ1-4	TGCGCCAGCAGTGGACAGGGGGCAACTAATGAAAAACTGTTTTTT	CASSGQGATNEKLFF
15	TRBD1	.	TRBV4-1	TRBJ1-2	TGCGCCAGCAGCCTTAAGACAGGGGAGGCCTATGGCTACACCTTC	CASSLKTGEAYGYTF
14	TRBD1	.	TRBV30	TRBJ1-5	TGTGCCTGGAGTACGGGACAGGGTCGACAGCCCCAGCATTTT	CAWSTGQGRQPQHF
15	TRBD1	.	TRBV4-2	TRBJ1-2	TGTGCCAGCAGCCAACTGACCGGGACAGGTAATGGCTACACCTTC	CASSQLTGTGNGYTF
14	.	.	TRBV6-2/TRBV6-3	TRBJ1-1	TGTGCCAGCAGTTACGAGGCAGGGTGGACTGAAGCTTTCTTT	CASSYEAGWTEAFF
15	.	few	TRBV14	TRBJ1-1	TGTGCCAGCAGCCAAGCTGCTGGGGGGGGCACTGAAGCTTTCTTT	CASSQAAGGGTEAFF
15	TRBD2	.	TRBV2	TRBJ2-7	TGTGCCAGCAGTCTTAGCGGGGGGACATACTACGAGCAGTACTTC	CASSLSGGTYYEQYF
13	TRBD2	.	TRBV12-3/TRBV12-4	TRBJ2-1	TGTGCCAGCAGTCGGGGACTAATCGTGGGGCAGTTCTTC	CASSRGLIVGQFF
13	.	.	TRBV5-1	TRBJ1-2	TGCGCCAGCAGCGAGACAGCGCAAGGTGGCTACACCTTC	CASSETAQGGYTF
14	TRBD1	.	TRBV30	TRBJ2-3	TGTGCCCGGTCCCCGGGACAGGGGACAGATACGCAGTATTTT	CARSPGQGTDTQYF
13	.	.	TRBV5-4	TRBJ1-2	TGTGCCAGCAGCTATGACAGAGGCTACGGCTACACCTTC	CASSYDRGYGYTF
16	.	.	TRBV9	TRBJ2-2	TGTGCCAGCAGCGCCTCGGCGGCTGTGGTCACCGGGGAGCTGTTTTTT	CASSASAAVVTGELFF
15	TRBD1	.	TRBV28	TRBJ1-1	TGTGCCAGCAGTTTTTCGGGACAGCCGAACACTGAAGCTTTCTTT	CASSFSGQPNTEAFF
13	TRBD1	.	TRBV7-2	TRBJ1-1	TGTGCCAGCAGCTCAAACAGGGGGCTCGGAGCTTTCTTT	CASSSNRGLGAFF
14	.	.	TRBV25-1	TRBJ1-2	TGTGCCAGCGGCGCGACCGGGGAGCCCTATGGCTACACCTTC	CASGATGEPYGYTF
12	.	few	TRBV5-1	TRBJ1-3	TGCGCCAGCAAAGCGGACGGAAACACCATATATTTT	CASKADGNTIYF
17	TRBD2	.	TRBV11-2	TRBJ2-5	TGTGCCAGCAGTAGACTAGCGGGGCGCGAGACCCAAGAGACCCAGTACTTC	CASSRLAGRETQETQYF
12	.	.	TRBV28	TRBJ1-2	TGTGCCAGCAGACCCACAGCTTATGGCTACACCTTC	CASRPTAYGYTF
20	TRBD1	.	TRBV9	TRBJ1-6	TGTGCCAGCAGCTCTCTACTCGCCGGGACAGGGGGCGGCATTAATTCACCCCTCCACTTT	CASSSLLAGTGGGINSPLHF